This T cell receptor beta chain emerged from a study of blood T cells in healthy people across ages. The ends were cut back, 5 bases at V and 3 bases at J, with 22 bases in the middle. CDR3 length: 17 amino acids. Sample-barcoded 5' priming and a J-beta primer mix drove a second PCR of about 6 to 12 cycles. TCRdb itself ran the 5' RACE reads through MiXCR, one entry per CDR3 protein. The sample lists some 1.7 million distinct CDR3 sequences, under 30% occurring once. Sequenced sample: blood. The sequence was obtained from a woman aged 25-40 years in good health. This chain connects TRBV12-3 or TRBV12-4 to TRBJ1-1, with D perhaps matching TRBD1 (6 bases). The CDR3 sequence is CASSPNKGGSRDTEAFF. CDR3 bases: TGTGCCAGCAGTCCAAATAAGGGGGGCTCCCGTGACACTGAAGCTTTCTTT.